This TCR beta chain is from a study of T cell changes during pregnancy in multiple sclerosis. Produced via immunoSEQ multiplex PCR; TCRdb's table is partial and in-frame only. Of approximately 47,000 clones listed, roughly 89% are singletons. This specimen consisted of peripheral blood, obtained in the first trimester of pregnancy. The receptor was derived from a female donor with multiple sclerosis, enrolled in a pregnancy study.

The CDR3 DNA follows: TGTGCCATCAGTGAGTCGAAGGCAGGGTCCTACGAGCAGTACTTC. Its protein product is CAISESKAGSYEQYF. This chain links TRBV10-3 with TRBJ2-7, with TRBD1 as a possible D gene (5 bases). The germline CDR1 and CDR2 sequences are ENHRY and SYGVKD. The CDR3 loop spans 15 amino acids. V was shortened by 0 bases and J by 1 base, with 10 bases between the two germline ends.